This T cell receptor beta chain comes out of a study of Ad26.COV2.S vaccination and SARS-CoV-2 variants. The CDR3 length is 16 residues. Germline loops: CDR1 SGHAT, CDR2 FQDESV (reference sequence). Losses at the gene ends were 0 bases for V and 1 base for J; bases not matched to a gene: 5. Treatment given: 19 received Ad26.COV2.S at low or high dose, single or two shots; several received placebo; per-sample allocation not given. The study sampled participants on day 63 after the first vaccine or placebo injection. Using immunoSEQ multiplex PCR, the repertoire was profiled, and TCRdb retains in-frame clones only, with some absent. The data hold 300,000 to 400,000 clones, with over 75% observed a single time. The sample holds a few counts of this clone.

Sequenced material: peripheral blood, taken in a trial of Ad26.COV2.S vaccine versus placebo. The clonotype was recovered from a person between 18 and 65 years old who received the Ad26.COV2.S COVID-19 vaccine or a placebo. The rearrangement links TRBV11-1 to TRBJ2-5, with TRBD2 identical over 7 bases. The chain's CDR3 is CASSLALLAPQETQYF. The DNA for the CDR3 is TGTGCCAGCAGCTTAGCGCTACTAGCGCCCCAAGAGACCCAGTACTTC. Drawing the rest from reference TRBV11-1 and TRBJ2-5, the complete variable domain is EAEVAQSPRYKITEKSQAVAFWCDPISGHATLYWYRQILGQGPELLVQFQDESVVDDSQLPKDRFSAERLKGVDSTLKIQPAELGDSAMYLCASSLALLAPQETQYFGPGTRLLVL.